The rows below give T cell receptor beta chains drawn from one sample of a study of T cells after yellow fever vaccination. TCRdb called the 5' RACE reads again in MiXCR, with one record for every CDR3 protein. The sample holds about 160,000 distinct CDR3 sequences, around 7% seen once. The source material was CD4+ T cells sorted from PBMCs, sampled around 5 days after the first yellow fever vaccination. Receptors were obtained from a man in his late teens or twenties who received the YFV17D yellow fever vaccine. CDR3s include the opening cysteine and the closing phenylalanine or tryptophan. The D gene is left open where the match is weak. Part of the rows lack a size; the others show once, few, many or a class for expanded clones.

j_call v_call clone_size d_call cdr3_aa cdr3_nt
TRBJ1-4 TRBV15 many NA CATSGGGEKLFF TGTGCCACCAGCGGTGGGGGTGAAAAACTGTTTTTT
TRBJ2-7 TRBV11-2 many NA CASSPRQSYEQYF TGTGCCAGCAGCCCACGACAGAGTTACGAGCAGTACTTC
TRBJ2-3 TRBV7-2 NA TRBD2 CASSTGLAGPSTDTQYF TGTGCCAGCAGCACCGGACTAGCGGGACCTAGCACAGATACGCAGTATTTT
TRBJ2-2 TRBV12-3/TRBV12-4 many TRBD1 CASSLGQGTAGTGELFF TGTGCCAGCAGTTTAGGACAGGGGACGGCCGGCACCGGGGAGCTGTTTTTT
TRBJ1-5 TRBV6-5 NA NA CASSYSQQPQHF TGTGCCAGCAGTTATTCGCAGCAGCCCCAGCATTTT
TRBJ2-2 TRBV11-2 many NA CASRIRAGELFF TGTGCCAGCAGAATACGGGCGGGGGAGCTGTTTTTT
TRBJ1-3 TRBV19 few NA CASRRSKRSSGNTIYF TGTGCCAGTAGGAGGTCCAAGAGATCCTCTGGAAACACCATATATTTT
TRBJ1-2 TRBV29-1 few TRBD1 CSVCRDRGHGYTF TGCAGCGTCTGTCGGGACAGGGGACATGGCTACACCTTC
TRBJ2-5 TRBV4-3 many NA CASSQAGLRQETQYF TGCGCCAGCAGCCAGGCAGGGCTCAGGCAAGAGACCCAGTACTTC
TRBJ2-2 TRBV24-1 many TRBD1 CATSELTGGIGELFF TGTGCCACCAGTGAACTAACAGGGGGCATCGGGGAGCTGTTTTTT
TRBJ1-2 TRBV7-2 many NA CASSGQLIGYTF TGTGCCAGCAGCGGGCAGTTGATCGGCTACACCTTC
TRBJ2-7 TRBV7-9 many TRBD1 CASRQGQVGLEDEQYF TGTGCCAGCAGACAGGGACAGGTTGGACTTGAGGACGAGCAGTACTTC
TRBJ1-1 TRBV20-1 NA NA CSAETPPYTEAFF TGCAGTGCTGAGACCCCACCCTACACTGAAGCTTTCTTT
TRBJ2-5 TRBV4-1 NA NA CASSQKTQGETQYF TGCGCCAGCAGCCAGAAGACGCAAGGAGAGACCCAGTACTTC
TRBJ1-1 TRBV6-2/TRBV6-3 NA NA CASTGAGNTEAFF TGTGCCAGCACAGGGGCGGGAAACACTGAAGCTTTCTTT
TRBJ2-5 TRBV4-3 few TRBD2 CASSHERGGETQYF TGCGCCAGCAGCCATGAGCGGGGCGGCGAGACCCAGTACTTC
TRBJ1-2 TRBV25-1 few NA CASSVRMSGLDGYTF TGTGCCAGCAGTGTAAGAATGTCGGGTCTGGATGGCTACACCTTC
TRBJ1-3 TRBV5-5 many NA CASSLVTGSPGNTIYF TGTGCCAGCAGCTTGGTAACGGGTTCGCCTGGAAACACCATATATTTT
TRBJ1-2 TRBV2 few TRBD1 CASSGQGGYGYTF TGTGCCAGCAGTGGACAGGGCGGCTATGGCTACACCTTC
TRBJ1-2 TRBV6-5 many NA CASSYASRGYYGYTF TGTGCCAGCAGTTACGCCTCCAGGGGTTACTATGGCTACACCTTC
TRBJ2-3 TRBV4-3 many NA CASSHQGTDTQYF TGCGCCAGCAGCCATCAAGGCACAGATACGCAGTATTTT
TRBJ2-5 TRBV29-1 many NA CSVEGYQETQYF TGCAGCGTTGAGGGGTACCAAGAGACCCAGTACTTC
TRBJ1-1 TRBV6-5 many TRBD1 CASAGDRDVAEAFF TGTGCCAGCGCAGGGGACAGGGACGTGGCTGAAGCTTTCTTT
TRBJ2-1 TRBV7-2 many TRBD1 CASSSFTGADEQFF TGTGCCAGCAGCTCGTTTACAGGGGCGGATGAGCAGTTCTTC
TRBJ1-1 TRBV9 NA NA CASSPRVLAASTEAFF TGTGCCAGCAGCCCGAGGGTATTGGCAGCGAGCACTGAAGCTTTCTTT
TRBJ1-5 TRBV4-3 many NA CASSQDPGNQPQHF TGCGCCAGCAGCCAAGATCCCGGCAATCAGCCCCAGCATTTT
TRBJ1-4 TRBV5-1 NA TRBD1 CASSSGTGATSNEKLFF TGCGCCAGCAGCTCAGGGACAGGGGCGACTTCTAATGAAAAACTGTTTTTT
TRBJ2-1 TRBV11-2 NA NA CASSSTSHAVSSNEQFF TGTGCCAGCAGCTCCACATCCCACGCGGTATCCAGCAATGAGCAGTTCTTC
TRBJ2-5 TRBV4-3 many NA CASSRSTGSETQYF TGCGCCAGCAGCCGCTCAACAGGGTCAGAGACCCAGTACTTC
TRBJ2-7 TRBV7-6 NA TRBD2 CASSSRAGDPYEQYF TGTGCCAGCAGCTCGCGTGCGGGGGACCCCTACGAGCAGTACTTC
TRBJ1-2 TRBV7-2 many NA CASSLDKNYGYTF TGTGCCAGCAGCCTGGACAAAAACTATGGCTACACCTTC
TRBJ2-3 TRBV19 few TRBD2 CASRLAGATDTQYF TGTGCCAGTAGACTAGCGGGGGCGACAGATACGCAGTATTTT
TRBJ1-2 TRBV12-3/TRBV12-4 many NA CASSLGNYGYTF TGTGCCAGCAGTTTAGGGAACTATGGCTACACCTTC
TRBJ2-1 TRBV7-9 many NA CASSLTGAYNEQFF TGTGCCAGCAGCTTGACGGGCGCCTACAATGAGCAGTTCTTC
TRBJ2-2 TRBV6-2/TRBV6-3 NA NA CASRSRDTGELFF TGTGCCAGCAGAAGCAGGGACACCGGGGAGCTGTTTTTT
TRBJ2-7 TRBV6-2/TRBV6-3 few NA CASSYSTVSYEQYF TGTGCCAGCAGTTACTCGACGGTTTCCTACGAGCAGTACTTC
TRBJ2-5 TRBV5-1 many NA CASSSSLFETQYF TGCGCCAGCAGTTCGTCCCTGTTTGAGACCCAGTACTTC
TRBJ2-7 TRBV5-1 few TRBD1 CASSSRPQGAYEQYF TGCGCCAGCAGCTCCAGACCCCAGGGGGCTTACGAGCAGTACTTC
TRBJ2-3 TRBV7-2 many NA CASSFGYYTDTQYF TGTGCCAGCAGCTTCGGTTATTACACAGATACGCAGTATTTT
TRBJ2-2 TRBV12-3/TRBV12-4 many TRBD1 CAAARDRGFGELFF TGTGCCGCGGCGCGGGACAGGGGGTTCGGGGAGCTGTTTTTT
TRBJ2-1 TRBV5-1 many TRBD2 CASSLARGSLNEQFF TGCGCCAGCAGCTTGGCGCGGGGGTCACTGAATGAGCAGTTCTTC
TRBJ2-1 TRBV20-1 many NA CSARDPKKGFPYNEQFF TGCAGTGCTAGAGATCCCAAAAAGGGGTTCCCCTACAATGAGCAGTTCTTC
TRBJ2-2 TRBV2 few NA CATTASSGTNTGELFF TGTGCCACTACCGCCTCATCCGGGACCAACACCGGGGAGCTGTTTTTT
TRBJ2-1 TRBV7-2 NA TRBD2 CASSLGASGGLEQFF TGTGCCAGCAGCTTAGGGGCTAGCGGGGGATTAGAGCAGTTCTTC
TRBJ1-3 TRBV25-1 NA NA CASSGQAANTIYF TGTGCCAGCAGTGGACAGGCTGCAAACACCATATATTTT
TRBJ2-5 TRBV7-2 many TRBD2 CASSLQRGGWETQYF TGTGCCAGCAGCTTACAGCGGGGGGGCTGGGAGACCCAGTACTTC